This T cell receptor (beta chain) was found in a study of blood T cell repertoires in COVID-19. About the research overall: The United States, Italy and Spain provided the acute and convalescent COVID-19 samples. Sources were T cells, B-cell-depleted T cells, or PBMCs; the material itself was cDNA or gDNA.

Original processing notes: From reference gene primer amplification, estimates of nucleated cell counts were derived. Using immunoSEQ multiplex PCR, the repertoire was profiled, and TCRdb retains in-frame clones only, with some absent. The DNA was the basis for D and trimming; V, J and clone size are from that table. The profile covers more than 100,000 clones, with over 75% appearing a single time and 3.6% taken by the ten largest. Trimming pared 4 bases from V and 8 bases from J, leaving 15 bases between. CDR3 length: 13 residues. Germline V gives CDR1 SGDLS, CDR2 YYNGEE. The chain couples TRBV9 to TRBJ1-2, with TRBD1 as a possible D gene (6 bases). Specimen: peripheral blood. This receptor was taken from a woman aged 60-75 years with acute or convalescent COVID-19. The CDR3 reads CASSPRDTGGYTF. CDR3 in DNA: TGTGCCAGCAGCCCGAGGGACACGGGGGGCTACACCTTC.